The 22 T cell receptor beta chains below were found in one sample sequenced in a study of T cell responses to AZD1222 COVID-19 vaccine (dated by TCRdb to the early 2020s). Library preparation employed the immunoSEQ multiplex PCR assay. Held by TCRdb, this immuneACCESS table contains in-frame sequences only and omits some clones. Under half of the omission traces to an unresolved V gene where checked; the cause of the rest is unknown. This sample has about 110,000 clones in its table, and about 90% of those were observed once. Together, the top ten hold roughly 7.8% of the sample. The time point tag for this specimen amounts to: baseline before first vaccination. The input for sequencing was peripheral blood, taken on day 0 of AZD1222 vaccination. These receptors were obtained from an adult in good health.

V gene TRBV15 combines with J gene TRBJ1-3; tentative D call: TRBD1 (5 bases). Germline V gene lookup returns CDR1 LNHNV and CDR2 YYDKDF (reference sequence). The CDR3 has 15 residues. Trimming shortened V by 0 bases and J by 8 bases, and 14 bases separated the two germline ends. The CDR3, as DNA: TGTGCCACCAGCAGAGATCAGGGCGGAGGGGACACCATATATTTT. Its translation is CATSRDQGGGDTIYF. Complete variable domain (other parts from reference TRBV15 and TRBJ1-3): DAMVIQNPRYQVTQFGKPVTLSCSQTLNHNVMYWYQQKSSQAPKLLFHYYDKDFNNEADTPDNFQSRRPNTSFCFLDIRSPGLGDTAMYLCATSRDQGGGDTIYFGEGSWLTVV.

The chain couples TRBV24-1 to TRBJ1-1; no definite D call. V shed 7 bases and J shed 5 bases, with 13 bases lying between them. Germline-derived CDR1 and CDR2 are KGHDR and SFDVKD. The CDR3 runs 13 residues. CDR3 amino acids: CATRSGSGTEAFF. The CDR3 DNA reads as TGTGCCACCAGAAGCGGGTCGGGGACTGAAGCTTTCTTT.

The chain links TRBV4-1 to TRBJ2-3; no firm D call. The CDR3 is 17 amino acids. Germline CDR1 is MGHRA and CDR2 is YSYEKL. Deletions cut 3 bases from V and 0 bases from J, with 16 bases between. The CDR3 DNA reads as TGCGCCAGCAGCCAGCTCCCTGGACGGTCTAGCACAGATACGCAGTATTTT. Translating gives CASSQLPGRSSTDTQYF.

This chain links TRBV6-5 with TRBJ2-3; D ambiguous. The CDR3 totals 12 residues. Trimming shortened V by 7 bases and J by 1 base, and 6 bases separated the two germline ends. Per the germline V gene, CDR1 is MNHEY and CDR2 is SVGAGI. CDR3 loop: CASNDGTDTQYF. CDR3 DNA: TGTGCCAGCAACGACGGCACAGATACGCAGTATTTT.

The CDR3 DNA reads TGTGCCAGCTTCTTGGGGGAACGGATGAACACTGAAGCTTTCTTT. Translating it yields CASFLGERMNTEAFF. The V call is TRBV28, the J call TRBJ1-1; D may be TRBD1 (5 bases). CDR1 MDHEN and CDR2 SYDVKM come from the germline V gene. The CDR3 length is 15 residues. Trimming removed 8 bases at V and 0 bases at J, with 16 bases between.

The DNA of the CDR3 is TGTGCCAGCAGCACTATTAGGGCAGCCGGGGAGCTGTTTTTT. Encoded protein: CASSTIRAAGELFF. The chain is built from TRBV9 and TRBJ2-2, with unresolved D. CDR3 length equals 14 residues. CDR1 SGDLS and CDR2 YYNGEE come from the germline V gene. V was clipped by 4 bases and J by 6 bases, with 13 bases between them.

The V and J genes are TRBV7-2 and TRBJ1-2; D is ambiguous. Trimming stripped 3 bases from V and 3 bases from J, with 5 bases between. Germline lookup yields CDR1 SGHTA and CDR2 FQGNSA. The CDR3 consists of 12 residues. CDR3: CASSFGDYGYTF. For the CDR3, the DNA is TGTGCCAGCAGCTTCGGGGACTATGGCTACACCTTC.

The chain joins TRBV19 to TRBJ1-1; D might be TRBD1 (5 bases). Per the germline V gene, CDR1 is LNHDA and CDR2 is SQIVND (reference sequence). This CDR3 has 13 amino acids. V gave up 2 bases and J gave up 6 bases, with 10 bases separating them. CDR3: CASSIRGPPEAFF. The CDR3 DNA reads TGTGCCAGTAGTATAAGGGGACCCCCTGAAGCTTTCTTT.

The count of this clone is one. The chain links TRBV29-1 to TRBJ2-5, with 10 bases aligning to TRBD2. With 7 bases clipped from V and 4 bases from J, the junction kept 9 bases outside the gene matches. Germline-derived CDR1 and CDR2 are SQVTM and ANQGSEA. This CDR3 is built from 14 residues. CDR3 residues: CSAAAGGLGETQYF. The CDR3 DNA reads TGCAGCGCCGCAGCGGGGGGGCTAGGAGAGACCCAGTACTTC.

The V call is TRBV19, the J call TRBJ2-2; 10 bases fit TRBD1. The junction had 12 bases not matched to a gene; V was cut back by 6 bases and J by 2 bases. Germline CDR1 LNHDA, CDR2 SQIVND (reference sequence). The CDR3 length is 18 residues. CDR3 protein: CASRTLGQGKANTGELFF. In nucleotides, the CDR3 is TGTGCCAGTAGGACCTTGGGACAGGGGAAAGCAAACACCGGGGAGCTGTTTTTT. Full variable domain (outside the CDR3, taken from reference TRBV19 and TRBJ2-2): DGGITQSPKYLFRKEGQNVTLSCEQNLNHDAMYWYRQDPGQGLRLIYYSQIVNDFQKGDIAEGYSVSREKKESFPLTVTSAQKNPTAFYLCASRTLGQGKANTGELFFGEGSRLTVL.

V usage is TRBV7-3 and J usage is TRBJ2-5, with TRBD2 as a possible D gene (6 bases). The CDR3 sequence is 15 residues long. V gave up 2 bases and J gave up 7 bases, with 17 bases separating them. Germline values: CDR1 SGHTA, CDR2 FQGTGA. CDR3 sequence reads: CASSLGTGDLGTQYF. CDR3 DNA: TGTGCCAGCAGCTTAGGGACGGGGGATCTTGGGACCCAGTACTTC.

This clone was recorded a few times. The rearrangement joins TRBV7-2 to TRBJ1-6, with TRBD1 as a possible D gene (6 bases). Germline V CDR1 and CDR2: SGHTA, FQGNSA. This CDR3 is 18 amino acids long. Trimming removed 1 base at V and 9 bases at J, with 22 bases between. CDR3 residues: CASSLVGGRGTPFSPLHF. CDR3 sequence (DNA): TGTGCCAGCAGCTTAGTCGGGGGAAGGGGGACTCCTTTTTCACCCCTCCACTTT.

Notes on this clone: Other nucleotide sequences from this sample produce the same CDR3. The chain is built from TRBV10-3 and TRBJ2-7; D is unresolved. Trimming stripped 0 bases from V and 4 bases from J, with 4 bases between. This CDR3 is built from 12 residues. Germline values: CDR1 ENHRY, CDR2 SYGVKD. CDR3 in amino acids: CAISESGYEQYF. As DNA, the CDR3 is TGTGCCATCAGTGAGTCGGGGTACGAGCAGTACTTC.

The CDR3 here is CASSQEQSGGAGTQYF. In nucleotides, the CDR3 is TGTGCCAGCAGCCAAGAGCAAAGCGGGGGGGCCGGAACGCAGTATTTT. The rearrangement joins TRBV3-1 (or the pseudogene TRBV3-2) to TRBJ2-3; 10 nucleotides align to TRBD2. The CDR3 runs to 16 residues. CDR1 and CDR2 from the germline V gene are LGHDT and YNNKEL (reference sequence). V trimming: 0 bases; J trimming: 9 bases; junction bases outside the gene matches: 9.

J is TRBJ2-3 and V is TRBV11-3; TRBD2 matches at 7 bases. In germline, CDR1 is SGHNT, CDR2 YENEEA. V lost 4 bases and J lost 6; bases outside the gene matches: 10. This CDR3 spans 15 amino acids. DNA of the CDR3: TGTGCCAGCAGCTCAGGTGGGAGGGTTCTGGATACGCAGTATTTT. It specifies CASSSGGRVLDTQYF. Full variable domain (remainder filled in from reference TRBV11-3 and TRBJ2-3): EAGVVQSPRYKIIEKKQPVAFWCNPISGHNTLYWYLQNLGQGPELLIRYENEEAVDDSQLPKDRFSAERLKGVDSTLKIQPAELGDSAVYLCASSSGGRVLDTQYFGPGTRLTVL.

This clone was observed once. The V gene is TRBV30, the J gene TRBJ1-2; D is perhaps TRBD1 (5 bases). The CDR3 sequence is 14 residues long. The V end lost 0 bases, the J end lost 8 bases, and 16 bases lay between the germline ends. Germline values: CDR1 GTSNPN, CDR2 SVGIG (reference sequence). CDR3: CAWSVNRGGRGYTF. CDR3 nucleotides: TGTGCCTGGAGTGTAAACCGGGGCGGACGGGGCTACACCTTC.

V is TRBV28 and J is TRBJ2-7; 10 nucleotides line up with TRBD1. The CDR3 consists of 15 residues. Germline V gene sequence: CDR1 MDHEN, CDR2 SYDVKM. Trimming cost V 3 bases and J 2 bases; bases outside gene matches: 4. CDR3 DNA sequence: TGTGCCAGCAGTTTGATTGGACAGGGGGCCTACGAGCAGTACTTC. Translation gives CASSLIGQGAYEQYF.

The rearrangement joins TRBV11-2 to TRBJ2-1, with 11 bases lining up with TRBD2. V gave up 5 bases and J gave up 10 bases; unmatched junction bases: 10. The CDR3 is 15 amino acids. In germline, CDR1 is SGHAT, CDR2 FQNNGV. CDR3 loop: CASSTGLAAADEQFF. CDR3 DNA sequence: TGTGCCAGCAGCACGGGACTAGCGGCCGCGGACGAGCAGTTCTTC.

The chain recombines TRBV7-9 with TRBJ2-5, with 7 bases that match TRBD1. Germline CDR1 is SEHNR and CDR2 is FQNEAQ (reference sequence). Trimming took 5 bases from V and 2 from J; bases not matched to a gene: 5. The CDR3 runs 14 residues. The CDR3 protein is CASSAAQGQETQYF. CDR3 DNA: TGTGCCAGCAGCGCCGCACAGGGGCAAGAGACCCAGTACTTC.

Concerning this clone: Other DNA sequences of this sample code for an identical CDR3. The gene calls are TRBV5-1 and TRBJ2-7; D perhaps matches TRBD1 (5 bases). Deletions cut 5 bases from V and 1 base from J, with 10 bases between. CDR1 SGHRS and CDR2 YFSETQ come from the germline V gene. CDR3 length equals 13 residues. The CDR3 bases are TGCGCCAGCAGTCAGGGAACGTCCTACGAGCAGTACTTC. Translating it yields CASSQGTSYEQYF.

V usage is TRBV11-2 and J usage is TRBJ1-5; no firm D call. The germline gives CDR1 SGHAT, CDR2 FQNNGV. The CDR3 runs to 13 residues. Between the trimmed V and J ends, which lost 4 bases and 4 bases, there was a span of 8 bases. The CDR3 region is CASSYAVNQPQHF. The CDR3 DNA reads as TGTGCCAGCAGCTACGCGGTGAATCAGCCCCAGCATTTT.

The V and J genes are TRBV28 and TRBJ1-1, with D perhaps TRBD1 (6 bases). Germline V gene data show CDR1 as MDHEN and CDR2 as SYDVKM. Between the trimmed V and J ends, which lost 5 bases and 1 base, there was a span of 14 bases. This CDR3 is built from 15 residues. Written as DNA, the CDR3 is TGTGCCAGCAGTATCTACAGGGATGGGAACACTGAAGCTTTCTTT. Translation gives CASSIYRDGNTEAFF.